This TCR beta chain was captured by sequencing in a study of technical replicates of blood from a handful of donors. Sequencing used immunoSEQ multiplex PCR; TCRdb keeps in-frame clones, though not all of them. Here the sample spans tens of thousands of clones, roughly 96% being singletons. Sequenced input: T cells isolated from PBMCs. This receptor was identified in a human donor in good health.

CDR3: CASSLTASGTNTQYF. CDR3 DNA: TGTGCCAGCAGTTTAACGGCTAGCGGGACAAATACGCAGTATTTT. The chain carries TRBV28 and TRBJ2-3, with 9 bases aligning to TRBD2. There are 15 residues in the CDR3. V lost 2 bases to trimming and J lost 7 bases; unmatched junction nucleotides: 7. CDR1 and CDR2 (germline): MDHEN, SYDVKM.